The 30 T cell receptor beta chains given below trace back to one sample, sequenced in a study of early T cells in non-severe SARS-CoV-2 infection. TCRdb analysed the 5' RACE reads with MiXCR anew, one entry per CDR3 protein. The table shows about 130,000 distinct CDR3 sequences, with about 15% occurring only once. Source material: whole blood. The source is an adult who was a healthcare worker with PCR-confirmed SARS-CoV-2 infection or an uninfected control (not recorded which).

In this sample, this clonotype turned up many times. This sequence joins TRBV7-2 and TRBJ1-1, with 10 bases that match TRBD1. Germline V CDR1 and CDR2: SGHTA, FQGNSA. This CDR3 contains 15 residues. Unmatched junction bases numbered 8, after V lost 5 bases and J lost 5 bases. For the CDR3, the DNA is TGTGCCAGCAGCACCTTGACAGGGGGCTGGACTGAAGCTTTCTTT. It is translated as CASSTLTGGWTEAFF.

The chain uses TRBV7-8 and TRBJ2-7; either TRBD1 or TRBD2 may supply D (5 bases each). Looked up from germline, CDR1 is SGHVS and CDR2 is FQNEAQ. V lost 1 base, J lost 6 bases, and 13 bases lay in between. The CDR3 contains 14 residues. The CDR3 is CASSLGDRGTEQYF. CDR3 DNA sequence: TGTGCCAGCAGCTTAGGGGACCGAGGAACCGAGCAGTACTTC. The whole variable domain, filled in from reference TRBV7-8 and TRBJ2-7, reads GAGVSQSPRYKVAKRGQDVALRCDPISGHVSLFWYQQALGQGPEFLTYFQNEAQLDKSGLPSDRFFAERPEGSVSTLKIQRTQQEDSAVYLCASSLGDRGTEQYFGPGTRLTVT.

This clonotype was observed a handful of times. The chain links TRBV5-4 to TRBJ2-2, with 9 positions matching TRBD2. The trim removed 3 bases at V and 3 bases at J, leaving 12 bases unmatched. Germline V gene sequence: CDR1 SGHNT, CDR2 YYREEE (reference sequence). The CDR3 covers 18 residues. CDR3 bases: TGTGCCAGCAGCTCCCCCCTAGCGGGGCACCGGGACACCGGGGAGCTGTTTTTT. Its translation is CASSSPLAGHRDTGELFF.

This clonotype was detected a few times. CDR3: CASSYPSVTQYF. In DNA form, the CDR3 reads TGTGCCAGCAGCTACCCAAGCGTGACCCAGTACTTC. The chain links TRBV7-2 to TRBJ2-5; D is unclear. The CDR3 extends over 12 amino acids. Germline V gives CDR1 SGHTA, CDR2 FQGNSA. Trimming left V 4 bases short and J 7 bases short, with 10 bases between. The variable domain in full, with the rest retrieved from reference TRBV7-2 and TRBJ2-5, is GAGVSQSPSNKVTEKGKDVELRCDPISGHTALYWYRQSLGQGLEFLIYFQGNSAPDKSGLPSDRFSAERTGGSVSTLTIQRTQQEDSAVYLCASSYPSVTQYFGPGTRLLVL.

This chain links TRBV29-1 with TRBJ2-1; D gene uncertain. This CDR3 contains 11 residues. Germline V lookup: CDR1 SQVTM, CDR2 ANQGSEA. V was trimmed by 4 bases and J by 4 bases, leaving 5 bases between them. The CDR3 is CSVVVYNEQFF. CDR3 nucleotide sequence: TGCAGCGTTGTAGTTTACAATGAGCAGTTCTTC.

This chain links TRBV7-9 with TRBJ1-2, with D unclear. This CDR3 has 14 residues. Between the trimmed V and J ends, which lost 3 bases and 7 bases, there was a span of 15 bases. Germline values: CDR1 SEHNR, CDR2 FQNEAQ (reference sequence). Here the CDR3 DNA reads TGTGCCAGCAGCTTCGACATCGACTATCGTGGCTACACCTTC. Translated, it gives CASSFDIDYRGYTF.

This clonotype was seen a handful of times. This sequence joins TRBV4-1 and TRBJ2-3, with D perhaps matching TRBD1 (5 bases). CDR1 and CDR2 from the germline V gene are MGHRA and YSYEKL. Deletions cut 3 bases from V and 4 bases from J, with 17 bases between. The CDR3 covers 16 residues. The CDR3 nucleotides are TGCGCCAGCAGCCACCGGCCAAATCAGGGTCCAGATACGCAGTATTTT. Encoded protein: CASSHRPNQGPDTQYF.

In its sample, this clonotype was seen a few times. CDR3: CASSEARAYEQYF. For the CDR3, the DNA is TGTGCCAGCAGTGAGGCCAGAGCCTACGAGCAGTACTTC. V usage is TRBV2 and J usage is TRBJ2-7; D is unresolved. The CDR3 spans 13 residues. Trimming took 3 bases from V and 2 from J, leaving 8 bases between them. The germline CDR1 and CDR2 sequences are SNHLY and FYNNEI.

This clonotype came up a few times. The chain couples TRBV28 to TRBJ1-2; the D is unclear. Germline-derived CDR1 and CDR2 are MDHEN and SYDVKM. The CDR3 is made up of 12 amino acids. The V and J ends lost 8 bases and 0 bases respectively, with 7 bases between them. In DNA, the CDR3 is TGTGCCAGCTTTCGGACTAACTATGGCTACACCTTC. This codes for CASFRTNYGYTF.

The V gene is TRBV7-2, the J gene TRBJ2-1, with TRBD1 identical over 7 bases. V shed 5 bases, J shed 9 bases, and the junction held 4 bases outside the gene matches. The length of the CDR3 is 12 residues. Germline V gene sequence: CDR1 SGHTA, CDR2 FQGNSA. CDR3 in amino acids: CASSLTGVEQFF. The CDR3 bases are TGTGCCAGCAGCCTCACAGGGGTTGAGCAGTTCTTC.

The chain couples TRBV4-1 to TRBJ2-2, with D possibly TRBD1 on 6 matching bases. The V end was cut by 4 bases, the J end by 4 bases, with 16 bases between. The CDR3 sequence is 16 residues long. CDR1 MGHRA and CDR2 YSYEKL come from the germline V gene. CDR3 DNA: TGCGCCAGCAGCCCTTGGACAGCGCCTACCACCGGGGAGCTGTTTTTT. Translating gives CASSPWTAPTTGELFF.

This clonotype was counted between two and nine times. This sequence joins TRBV2 and TRBJ2-5, with no clear D. Germline CDR1 reads SNHLY; CDR2 reads FYNNEI. The germline V and J ends were trimmed by 6 bases and 12 bases, with 17 bases remaining between them. This CDR3 comprises 12 residues. In nucleotides, the CDR3 is TGTGCCAGCAGGACAATTCAACCCGGCGAGTACTTC. It specifies CASRTIQPGEYF.

The V and J genes are TRBV19 and TRBJ2-5; TRBD1 matches at 10 bases. CDR1 is LNHDA and CDR2 is SQIVND in the germline V gene (reference sequence). The ends lost 9 bases at V and 3 bases at J; junction bases unmatched: 10. This CDR3 comprises 15 residues. CDR3 DNA: TGTGCCAGCCGGGACAGGGGCGCTGTAGAAGAGACCCAGTACTTC. Translating gives CASRDRGAVEETQYF. The full variable domain, its missing parts supplied by reference TRBV19 and TRBJ2-5, is DGGITQSPKYLFRKEGQNVTLSCEQNLNHDAMYWYRQDPGQGLRLIYYSQIVNDFQKGDIAEGYSVSREKKESFPLTVTSAQKNPTAFYLCASRDRGAVEETQYFGPGTRLLVL.

This clonotype has a count of ten or more. V usage is TRBV12-3 or TRBV12-4 and J usage is TRBJ1-6; 9 bases align to TRBD1. V lost 9 bases, J lost 7 bases, and 7 bases stayed unmatched. CDR3 length equals 14 residues. CDR3 bases: TGTGCCAGTATGCAGGGGACAGGGAATTCACCCCTCCACTTT. Amino acid sequence: CASMQGTGNSPLHF.

This clonotype was recorded at least ten times. The J gene is TRBJ1-1, the V gene TRBV30; D perhaps matches TRBD1 (6 bases). V was pared by 8 bases and J by 3 bases, with 13 bases between. The CDR3 sequence is 12 residues long. The germline CDR1 and CDR2 sequences are GTSNPN and SVGIG (reference sequence). The CDR3 reads CARGREDTEAFF. CDR3 nucleotide sequence: TGTGCCCGGGGGCGGGAGGACACTGAAGCTTTCTTT. The variable domain in full, with the rest retrieved from reference TRBV30 and TRBJ1-1, is SQTIHQWPATLVQPVGSPLSLECTVEGTSNPNLYWYRQAAGRGLQLLFYSVGIGQISSEVPQNLSASRPQDRQFILSSKKLLLSDSGFYLCARGREDTEAFFGQGTRLTVV.

V gene TRBV12-3 or TRBV12-4 combines with J gene TRBJ1-3, with a weak D call TRBD1 (5 bases). The germline V and J ends were trimmed by 4 bases and 0 bases, with 13 bases remaining between them. The CDR3 extends over 16 amino acids. This CDR3 is CASSSPPDNSGNTIYF. In nucleotides, the CDR3 is TGTGCCAGCAGTTCCCCCCCGGACAACTCTGGAAACACCATATATTTT.

The rearrangement links TRBV10-3 to TRBJ1-1; D perhaps matches TRBD1 (5 bases). CDR1 is ENHRY and CDR2 is SYGVKD in the germline V gene. V gave up 8 bases and J gave up 3 bases, with 13 bases separating them. The CDR3 contains 13 residues. CDR3 nucleotides: TGTGCCATCCAAAGGGGATTCGACACTGAAGCTTTCTTT. Encoded protein: CAIQRGFDTEAFF.

This clonotype was seen a handful of times. The chain couples TRBV10-2 to TRBJ2-7, with D hard to call. The germline CDR1 and CDR2 sequences are WSHSY and SAAADI. CDR3 length: 14 amino acids. V was pared by 3 bases and J by 4 bases, with 13 bases between. The chain's CDR3 is CASSDHREVYEQYF. DNA of the CDR3: TGCGCCAGCAGTGACCATCGAGAGGTATACGAGCAGTACTTC.

The V gene is TRBV3-1, the J gene TRBJ2-4; D uncertain. V shed 0 bases and J shed 10 bases, with 7 bases lying between them. In germline, CDR1 is LGHDT, CDR2 YNNKEL (reference sequence). The CDR3 is 12 residues long. The CDR3 region has the DNA TGTGCCAGCAGCCAAGATACGAGAATTCAGTACTTC. Residues: CASSQDTRIQYF.

The chain is built from TRBV7-3 and TRBJ2-2; D gene ambiguous. V was trimmed by 5 bases and J by 2 bases, leaving 15 bases between them. The CDR3 length is 16 residues. Germline values: CDR1 SGHTA, CDR2 FQGTGA. For the CDR3, the DNA is TGTGCCAGCAGCCCAGGATGGCAGCTTAACACCGGGGAGCTGTTTTTT. Protein: CASSPGWQLNTGELFF. The complete variable domain, with remaining parts taken from reference TRBV7-3 and TRBJ2-2, reads GAGVSQTPSNKVTEKGKYVELRCDPISGHTALYWYRQSLGQGPEFLIYFQGTGAADDSGLPNDRFFAVRPEGSVSTLKIQRTERGDSAVYLCASSPGWQLNTGELFFGEGSRLTVL.

This clonotype showed up just once. The chain employs TRBV29-1 and TRBJ2-3; 9 nucleotides align to TRBD2. This CDR3 is 13 amino acids long. V lost 4 bases, J lost 6 bases, and 5 bases stayed unmatched. CDR1 is SQVTM, CDR2 ANQGSEA, per germline. The CDR3 loop reads CSVAGLAADTQYF. The CDR3 coding sequence is TGCAGCGTTGCGGGACTAGCAGCTGATACGCAGTATTTT.

There are a few counts of this clonotype. The chain is built from TRBV19 and TRBJ2-5; TRBD2 matches at 9 bases. Losses at the gene ends were 5 bases for V and 2 bases for J; bases not matched to a gene: 6. Germline CDR1 reads LNHDA; CDR2 reads SQIVND (reference sequence). The CDR3 covers 15 residues. The CDR3 region is CASSVRAGGQETQYF. Here the CDR3 DNA reads TGTGCCAGTAGTGTAAGAGCGGGGGGTCAAGAGACCCAGTACTTC.

V usage is TRBV3-1 and J usage is TRBJ1-2; D gene uncertain. The ends were cut back, 1 base at V and 2 bases at J, with 14 bases in the middle. In germline, CDR1 is LGHDT, CDR2 YNNKEL (reference sequence). This CDR3 has 16 residues. The CDR3 nucleotides are TGTGCCAGCAGCCAAGGCGAGGGCGGCCGAAACTATGGCTACACCTTC. This sequence encodes CASSQGEGGRNYGYTF.

This clonotype was recorded a few times. J is TRBJ1-2 and V is TRBV29-1; D ambiguous. The germline gives CDR1 SQVTM, CDR2 ANQGSEA. V lost 4 bases and J lost 3, with 18 bases in between. The CDR3 has 15 residues. CDR3 amino acids: CSVVHRGLFDYGYTF. Here the CDR3 DNA reads TGCAGCGTTGTCCACCGAGGCCTTTTCGACTATGGCTACACCTTC.

This clonotype was seen a few times. CDR3 in DNA: TGTGCCAGCAGTGGGTTTCGGGACAGGGGAGAAAAACTGTTTTTT. Encoded protein: CASSGFRDRGEKLFF. The V call is TRBV6-1, the J call TRBJ1-4; 10 nucleotides align to TRBD1. CDR1 is MNHNS and CDR2 is SASEGT in the germline V gene. The CDR3 length is 15 residues. V dropped 4 bases and J dropped 8; count of bases not matched to a gene: 7.

The V call is TRBV12-3 or TRBV12-4, the J call TRBJ2-5, with 8 bases lining up with TRBD2. Germline trimming cut 5 bases from V and 4 bases from J; bases unmatched to any gene: 3. This CDR3 spans 13 amino acids. The CDR3 loop is CASSPGGRETQYF. In nucleotides, the CDR3 is TGTGCCAGCAGTCCGGGGGGGAGAGAGACCCAGTACTTC.

This clonotype was counted at least ten times. The chain carries TRBV6-2 or TRBV6-3 and TRBJ2-5, with TRBD2 matching 9 bases. This CDR3 comprises 14 residues. With V trimmed by 8 bases and J by 5 bases, 9 bases remained unmatched. Germline V gene data show CDR1 as MNHEY and CDR2 as SVGEGT. The CDR3 region has the DNA TGTGCCAGCGCAGGACTAGCGAGGTCCGAGACCCAGTACTTC. Amino acids: CASAGLARSETQYF.

This clonotype was seen many times. The V and J genes are TRBV29-1 and TRBJ2-1, with unresolved D. V was cut by 6 bases and J by 2 bases, with 11 bases left in between. Per the germline V gene, CDR1 is SQVTM and CDR2 is ANQGSEA. The CDR3 is 13 residues long. The CDR3 reads CSVDTYAYNEQFF. DNA for the CDR3: TGCAGCGTAGACACGTACGCCTACAATGAGCAGTTCTTC.

The table lists this clonotype with a few counts. The chain combines TRBV6-1 with TRBJ2-5; no clear D. This CDR3 contains 13 residues. Trimming took off 3 bases at V and 5 bases at J, with 10 bases between the two ends. Germline lookup yields CDR1 MNHNS and CDR2 SASEGT. The CDR3 protein is CASSETYRETQYF. DNA for the CDR3: TGTGCCAGCAGTGAGACATACCGGGAGACCCAGTACTTC.

This chain links TRBV4-1 with TRBJ2-5; 10 bases line up with TRBD2. The CDR3 has 16 amino acids. The germline gives CDR1 MGHRA, CDR2 YSYEKL. After removal of 5 bases from V and 1 base from J, the junction contained 7 bases not matched to a gene. The CDR3 DNA reads TGCGCCAGCAGCTCCAGGAAGCGGGGGGGCCAAGAGACCCAGTACTTC. This gives the protein CASSSRKRGGQETQYF.